This TCR beta chain derives from a study of blood T cell repertoires in COVID-19. Across the study: Italy, Spain and the United States were the sources of the convalescent and acute COVID-19 samples.

The germline V gene encodes CDR1 SGDLS and CDR2 YYNGEE. The CDR3 is 15 amino acids. Trimming cost V 2 bases and J 0 bases, with 10 bases left between them. Repertoires were generated with immunoSEQ multiplex PCR, while TCRdb's copy carries only in-frame clones and drops some. The profile covers fewer than 200,000 clones, with around 90% appearing a single time and roughly 1.5% taken by the ten largest. The source is a woman in her forties or fifties with acute or convalescent COVID-19. The chain joins TRBV9 to TRBJ2-3; perhaps TRBD1 as D (5 bases). What was sequenced was peripheral blood. The CDR3 spells CASSVGAVSTDTQYF. The CDR3 nucleotides are TGTGCCAGCAGCGTTGGGGCGGTTAGCACAGATACGCAGTATTTT.